The sequence of this T cell receptor (beta chain) was determined in a study of T cells in localized non-small cell lung cancer. Germline lookup yields CDR1 SGHNT and CDR2 YYREEE (reference sequence). V shed 0 bases and J 10 bases; nucleotides not matched to a gene: 7. The CDR3 consists of 16 residues. Profiled with immunoSEQ multiplex PCR; TCRdb holds only in-frame clones, not every one. This table holds under 40,000 clones, just over 90% found once. The sequencing here drew on peripheral blood, taken before any cancer treatment. V usage is TRBV5-4 and J usage is TRBJ2-1, with 13 bases fitting TRBD2. The clonotype comes from a female donor of 60 years or more with stage I lung adenocarcinoma. Here the CDR3 DNA reads TGTGCCAGCAGCTTGGGCGGACTAGCGGGGGCGGGGGAGCAGTTCTTC. Its translation: CASSLGGLAGAGEQFF.